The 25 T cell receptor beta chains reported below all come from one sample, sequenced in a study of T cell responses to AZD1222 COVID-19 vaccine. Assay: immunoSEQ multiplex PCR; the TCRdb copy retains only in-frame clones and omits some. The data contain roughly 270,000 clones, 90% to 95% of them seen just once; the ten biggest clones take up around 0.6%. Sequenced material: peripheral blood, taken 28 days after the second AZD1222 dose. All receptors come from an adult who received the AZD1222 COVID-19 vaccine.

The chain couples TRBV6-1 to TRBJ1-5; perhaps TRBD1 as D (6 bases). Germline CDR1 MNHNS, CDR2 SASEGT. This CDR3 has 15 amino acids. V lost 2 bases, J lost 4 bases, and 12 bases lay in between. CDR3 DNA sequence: TGTGCCAGCAGTGAACTTAACAGGGAAAATCAGCCCCAGCATTTT. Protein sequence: CASSELNRENQPQHF.

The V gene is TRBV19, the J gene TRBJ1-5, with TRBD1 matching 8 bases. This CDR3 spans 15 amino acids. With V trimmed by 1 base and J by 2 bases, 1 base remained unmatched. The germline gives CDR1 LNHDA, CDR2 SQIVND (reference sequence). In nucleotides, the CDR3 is TGTGCCAGTAGTATAGGACAGGGGCGCAATCAGCCCCAGCATTTT. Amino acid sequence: CASSIGQGRNQPQHF.

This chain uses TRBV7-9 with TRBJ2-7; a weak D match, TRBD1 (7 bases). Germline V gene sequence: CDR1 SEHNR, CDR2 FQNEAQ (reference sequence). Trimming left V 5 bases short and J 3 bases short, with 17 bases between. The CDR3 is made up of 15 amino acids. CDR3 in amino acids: CASSPSGGGLYEQYF. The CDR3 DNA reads TGTGCCAGCAGCCCCTCAGGAGGGGGCCTCTACGAGCAGTACTTC.

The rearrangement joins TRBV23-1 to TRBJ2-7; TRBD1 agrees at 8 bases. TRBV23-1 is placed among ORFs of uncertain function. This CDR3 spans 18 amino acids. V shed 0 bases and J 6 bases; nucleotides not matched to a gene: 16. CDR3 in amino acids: CASSQSELEQGAPVEQYF. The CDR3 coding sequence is TGCGCCAGCAGTCAATCCGAATTGGAGCAGGGGGCGCCGGTCGAGCAGTACTTC.

The CDR3 DNA sequence: TGTGCCAGCAGTTTAAGGTCAGGGGGCGAACAGCCCCAGCATTTT. Protein sequence: CASSLRSGGEQPQHF. This chain joins TRBV28 and TRBJ1-5; 8 bases fit TRBD1. J lost 7 bases, V lost 2 bases, and 7 bases had no gene match. Germline CDR1 MDHEN, CDR2 SYDVKM. CDR3 length equals 15 residues.

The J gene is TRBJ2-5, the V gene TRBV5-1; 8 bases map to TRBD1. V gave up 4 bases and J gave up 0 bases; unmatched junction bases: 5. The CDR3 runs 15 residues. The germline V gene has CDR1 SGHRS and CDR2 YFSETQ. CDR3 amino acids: CASSLGQGDQETQYF. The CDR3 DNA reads TGCGCCAGCAGCCTTGGACAGGGCGACCAAGAGACCCAGTACTTC.

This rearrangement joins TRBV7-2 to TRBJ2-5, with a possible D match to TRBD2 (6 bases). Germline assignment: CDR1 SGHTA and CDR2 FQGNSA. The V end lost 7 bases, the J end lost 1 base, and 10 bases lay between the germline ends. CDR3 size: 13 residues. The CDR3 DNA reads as TGTGCCAGCACCCCGCGGGGCCAAGAGACCCAGTACTTC. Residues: CASTPRGQETQYF.

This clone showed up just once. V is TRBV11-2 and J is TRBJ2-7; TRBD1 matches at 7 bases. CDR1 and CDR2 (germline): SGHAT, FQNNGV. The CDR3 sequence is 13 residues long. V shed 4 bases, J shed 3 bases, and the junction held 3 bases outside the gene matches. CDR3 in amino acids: CASSYGTVYEQYF. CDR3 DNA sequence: TGTGCCAGCAGCTACGGGACAGTCTACGAGCAGTACTTC.

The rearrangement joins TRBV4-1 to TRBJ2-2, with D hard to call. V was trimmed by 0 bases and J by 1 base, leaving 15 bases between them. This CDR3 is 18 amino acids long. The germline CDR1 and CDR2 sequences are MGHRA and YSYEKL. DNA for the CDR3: TGCGCCAGCAGCCAAGATCAGGCTCGTGTTGAGAACACCGGGGAGCTGTTTTTT. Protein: CASSQDQARVENTGELFF.

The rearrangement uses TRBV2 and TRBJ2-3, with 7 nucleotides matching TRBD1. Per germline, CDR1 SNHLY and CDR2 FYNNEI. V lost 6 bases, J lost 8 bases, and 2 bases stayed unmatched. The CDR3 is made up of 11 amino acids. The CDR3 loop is CASSPGGTQYF. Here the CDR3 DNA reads TGTGCCAGCAGCCCAGGGGGTACGCAGTATTTT.

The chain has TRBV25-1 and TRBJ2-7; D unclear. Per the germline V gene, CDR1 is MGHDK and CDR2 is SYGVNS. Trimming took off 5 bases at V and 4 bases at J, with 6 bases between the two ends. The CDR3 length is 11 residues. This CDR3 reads CASSLTYEQYF. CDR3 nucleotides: TGTGCCAGCAGTCTCACATACGAGCAGTACTTC.

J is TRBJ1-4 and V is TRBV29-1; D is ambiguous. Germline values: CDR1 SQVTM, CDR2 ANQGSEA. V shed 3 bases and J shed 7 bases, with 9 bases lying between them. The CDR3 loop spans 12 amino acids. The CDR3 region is CSVEFRGEKLFF. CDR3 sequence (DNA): TGCAGCGTTGAGTTCCGGGGTGAAAAACTGTTTTTT.

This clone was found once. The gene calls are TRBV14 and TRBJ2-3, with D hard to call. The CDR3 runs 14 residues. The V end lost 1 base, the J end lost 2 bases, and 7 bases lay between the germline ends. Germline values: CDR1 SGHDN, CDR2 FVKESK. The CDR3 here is CASSQVHHTDTQYF. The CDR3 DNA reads TGTGCCAGCAGCCAAGTTCACCACACAGATACGCAGTATTTT. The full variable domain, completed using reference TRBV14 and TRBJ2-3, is EAGVTQFPSHSVIEKGQTVTLRCDPISGHDNLYWYRRVMGKEIKFLLHFVKESKQDESGMPNNRFLAERTGGTYSTLKVQPAELEDSGVYFCASSQVHHTDTQYFGPGTRLTVL.

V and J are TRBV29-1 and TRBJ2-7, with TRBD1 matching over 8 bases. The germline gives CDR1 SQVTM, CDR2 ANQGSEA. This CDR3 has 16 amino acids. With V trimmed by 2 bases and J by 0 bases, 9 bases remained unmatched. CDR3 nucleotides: TGCAGCGTTGAAATTTGGCGGACAGGGAGCTCCTACGAGCAGTACTTC. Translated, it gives CSVEIWRTGSSYEQYF.

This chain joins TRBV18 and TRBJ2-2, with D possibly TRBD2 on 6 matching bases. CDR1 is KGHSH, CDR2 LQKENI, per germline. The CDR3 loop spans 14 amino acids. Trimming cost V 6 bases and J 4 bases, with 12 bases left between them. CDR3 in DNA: TGTGCCAGCTCCCCTTTAGCGGTCACCGGGGAGCTGTTTTTT. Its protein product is CASSPLAVTGELFF.

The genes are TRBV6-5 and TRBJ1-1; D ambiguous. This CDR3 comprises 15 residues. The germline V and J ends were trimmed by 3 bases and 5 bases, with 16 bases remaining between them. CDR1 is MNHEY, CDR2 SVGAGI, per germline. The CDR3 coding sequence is TGTGCCAGCAGTTATATAAGAGGGTTTTTGACTGAAGCTTTCTTT. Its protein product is CASSYIRGFLTEAFF.

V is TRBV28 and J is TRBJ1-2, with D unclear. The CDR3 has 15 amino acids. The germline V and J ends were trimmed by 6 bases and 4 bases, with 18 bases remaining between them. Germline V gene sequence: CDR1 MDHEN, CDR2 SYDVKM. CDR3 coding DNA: TGTGCCAGCAGCAACCCCCGTGCCGGTCTCTATGGCTACACCTTC. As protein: CASSNPRAGLYGYTF.

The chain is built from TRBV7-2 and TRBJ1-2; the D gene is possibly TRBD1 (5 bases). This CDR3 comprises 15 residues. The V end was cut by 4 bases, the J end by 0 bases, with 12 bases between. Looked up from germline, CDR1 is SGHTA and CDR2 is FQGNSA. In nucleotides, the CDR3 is TGTGCCAGCAGCTCTGGGCAGGGCGCTAACTATGGCTACACCTTC. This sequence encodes CASSSGQGANYGYTF.

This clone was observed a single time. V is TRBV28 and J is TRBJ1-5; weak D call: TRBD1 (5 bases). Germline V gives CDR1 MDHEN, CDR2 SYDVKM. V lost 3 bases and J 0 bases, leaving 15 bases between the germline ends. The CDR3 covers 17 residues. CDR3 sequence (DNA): TGTGCCAGCAGTTTGGCCTCGGGGGGGTCTAGCAATCAGCCCCAGCATTTT. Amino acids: CASSLASGGSSNQPQHF.

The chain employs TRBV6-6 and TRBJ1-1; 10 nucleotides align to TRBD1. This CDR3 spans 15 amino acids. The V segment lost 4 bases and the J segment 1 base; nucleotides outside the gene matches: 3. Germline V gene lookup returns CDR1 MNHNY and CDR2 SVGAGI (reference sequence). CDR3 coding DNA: TGTGCCAGCAGTTTCTGGACAGGGGGGAACACTGAAGCTTTCTTT. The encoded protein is CASSFWTGGNTEAFF.

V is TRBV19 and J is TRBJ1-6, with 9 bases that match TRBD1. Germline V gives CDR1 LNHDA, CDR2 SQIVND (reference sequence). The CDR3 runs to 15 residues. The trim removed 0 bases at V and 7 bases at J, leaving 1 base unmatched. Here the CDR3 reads CASSIDDRGNSPLHF. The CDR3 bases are TGTGCCAGTAGTATAGACGACAGGGGGAATTCACCCCTCCACTTT. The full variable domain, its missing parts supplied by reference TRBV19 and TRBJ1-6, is DGGITQSPKYLFRKEGQNVTLSCEQNLNHDAMYWYRQDPGQGLRLIYYSQIVNDFQKGDIAEGYSVSREKKESFPLTVTSAQKNPTAFYLCASSIDDRGNSPLHFGNGTRLTVT.

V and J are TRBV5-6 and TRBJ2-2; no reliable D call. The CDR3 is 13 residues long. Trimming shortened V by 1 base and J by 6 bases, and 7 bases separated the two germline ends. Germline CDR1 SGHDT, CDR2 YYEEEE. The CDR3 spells CASSLRVPGELFF. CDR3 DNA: TGTGCCAGCAGCTTGAGGGTTCCCGGGGAGCTGTTTTTT.

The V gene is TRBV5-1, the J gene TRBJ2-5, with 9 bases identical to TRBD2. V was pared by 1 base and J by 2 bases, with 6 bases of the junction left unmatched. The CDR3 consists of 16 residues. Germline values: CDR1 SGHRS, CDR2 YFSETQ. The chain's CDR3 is CASSLFDLAGQETQYF. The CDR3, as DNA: TGCGCCAGCAGCTTGTTCGATCTAGCGGGGCAAGAGACCCAGTACTTC.

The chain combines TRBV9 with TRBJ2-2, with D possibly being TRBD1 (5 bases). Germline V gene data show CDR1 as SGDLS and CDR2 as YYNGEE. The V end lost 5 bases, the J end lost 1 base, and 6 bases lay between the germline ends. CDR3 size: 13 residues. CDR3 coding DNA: TGTGCCAGCAGAACAGGGAACACCGGGGAGCTGTTTTTT. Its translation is CASRTGNTGELFF.

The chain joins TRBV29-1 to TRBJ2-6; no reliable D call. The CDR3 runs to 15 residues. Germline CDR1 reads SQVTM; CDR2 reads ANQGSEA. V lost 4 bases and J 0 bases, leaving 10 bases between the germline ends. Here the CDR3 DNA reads TGCAGCGTTGGAGACGGGTCCTCTGGGGCCAACGTCCTGACTTTC. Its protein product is CSVGDGSSGANVLTF.